This T cell receptor beta chain stems from a study of STAT5B mutations in CD4+ large granular lymphocyte leukemia. Assay used: immunoSEQ multiplex PCR; TCRdb lists only in-frame clones, some missing. The sample carries roughly 30,000 clones, roughly 72% recorded once. CDR3 length: 19 residues. V lost 4 bases to trimming and J lost 1 base; unmatched junction nucleotides: 18. The germline gives CDR1 SGHDT, CDR2 YYEEEE. The specimen was CD4+ T cells from blood buffy coats. The rearrangement uses TRBV5-6 and TRBJ2-7, with TRBD1 matching 9 bases. The source is a human donor in good health. The CDR3 reads CASSGYGTGTFSPSYEQYF. The CDR3 nucleotides read TGTGCCAGCAGCGGGTATGGGACAGGGACCTTTTCCCCATCCTACGAGCAGTACTTC. The whole variable domain, filled in from reference TRBV5-6 and TRBJ2-7, reads DAGVTQSPTHLIKTRGQQVTLRCSPKSGHDTVSWYQQALGQGPQFIFQYYEEEERQRGNFPDRFSGHQFPNYSSELNVNALLLGDSALYLCASSGYGTGTFSPSYEQYFGPGTRLTVT.